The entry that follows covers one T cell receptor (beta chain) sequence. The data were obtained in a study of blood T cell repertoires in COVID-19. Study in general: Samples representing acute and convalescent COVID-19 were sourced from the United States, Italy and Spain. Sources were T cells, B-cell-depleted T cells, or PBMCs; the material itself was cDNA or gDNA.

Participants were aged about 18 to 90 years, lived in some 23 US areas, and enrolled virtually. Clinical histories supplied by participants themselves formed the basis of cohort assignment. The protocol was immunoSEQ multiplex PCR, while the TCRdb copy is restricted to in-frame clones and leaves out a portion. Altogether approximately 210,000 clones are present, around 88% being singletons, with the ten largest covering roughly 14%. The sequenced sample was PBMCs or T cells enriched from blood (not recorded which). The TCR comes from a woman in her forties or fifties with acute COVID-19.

The CDR3 protein is CASSLRDSGQPQHF. DNA of the CDR3: TGTGCCAGCAGTCTAAGGGACAGCGGGCAGCCCCAGCATTTT. The J gene is TRBJ1-5, the V gene TRBV27, with 7 positions matching TRBD1. CDR3 length: 14 residues. Losses at the gene ends were 5 bases for V and 7 bases for J; bases not matched to a gene: 8. Germline values: CDR1 MNHEY, CDR2 SMNVEV (reference sequence).